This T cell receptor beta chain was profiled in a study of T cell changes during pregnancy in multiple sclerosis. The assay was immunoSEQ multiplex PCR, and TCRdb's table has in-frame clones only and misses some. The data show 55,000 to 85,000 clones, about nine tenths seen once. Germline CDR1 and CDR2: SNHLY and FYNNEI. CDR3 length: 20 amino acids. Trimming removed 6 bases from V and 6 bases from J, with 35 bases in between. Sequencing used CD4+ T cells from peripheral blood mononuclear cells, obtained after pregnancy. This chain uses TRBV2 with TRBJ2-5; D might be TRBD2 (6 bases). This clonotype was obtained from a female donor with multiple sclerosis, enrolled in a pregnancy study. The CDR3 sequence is CASRGIGGGLGWGGKKTQYF. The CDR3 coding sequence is TGTGCCAGCAGGGGAATCGGTGGGGGGTTAGGATGGGGCGGCAAGAAGACCCAGTACTTC.